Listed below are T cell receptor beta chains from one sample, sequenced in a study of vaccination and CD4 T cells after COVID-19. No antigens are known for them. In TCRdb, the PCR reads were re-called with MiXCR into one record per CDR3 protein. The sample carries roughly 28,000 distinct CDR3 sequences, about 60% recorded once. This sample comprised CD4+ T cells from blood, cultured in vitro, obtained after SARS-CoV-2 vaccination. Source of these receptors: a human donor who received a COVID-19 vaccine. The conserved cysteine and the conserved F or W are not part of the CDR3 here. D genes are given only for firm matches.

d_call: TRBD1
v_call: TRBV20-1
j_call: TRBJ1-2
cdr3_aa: SASDRAYGYT

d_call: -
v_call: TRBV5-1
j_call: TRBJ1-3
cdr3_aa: ASSLTGFSGNTIY

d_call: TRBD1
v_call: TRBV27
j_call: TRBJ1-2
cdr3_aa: ASSRDSRYGYT

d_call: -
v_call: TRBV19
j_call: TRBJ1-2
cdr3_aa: ASSTLGYGYT

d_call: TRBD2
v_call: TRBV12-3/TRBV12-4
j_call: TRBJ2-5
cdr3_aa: ASSFLGEGETQY

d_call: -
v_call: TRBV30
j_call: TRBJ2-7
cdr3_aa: AWSVQGGAEY

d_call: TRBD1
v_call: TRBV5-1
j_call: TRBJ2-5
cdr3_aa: ASNTRTGEETQY

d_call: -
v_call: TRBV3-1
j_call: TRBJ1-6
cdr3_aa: ASSQIDVNSPLH

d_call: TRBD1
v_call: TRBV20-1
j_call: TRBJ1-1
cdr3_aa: SASGDRVTNTEAF

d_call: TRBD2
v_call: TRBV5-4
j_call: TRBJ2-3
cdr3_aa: ASSLTSGGETDTQY

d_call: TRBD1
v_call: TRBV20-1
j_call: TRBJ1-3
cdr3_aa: SALTGGSGNTIY

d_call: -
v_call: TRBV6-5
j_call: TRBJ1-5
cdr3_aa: ASSYSTVSNQPQH

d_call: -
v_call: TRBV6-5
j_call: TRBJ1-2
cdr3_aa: ASSYFAGERNGYT

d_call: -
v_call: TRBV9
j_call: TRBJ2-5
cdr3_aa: ASSVDGTAETQY

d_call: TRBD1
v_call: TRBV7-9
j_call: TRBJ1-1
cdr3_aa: ASSPYRDRGSEAF

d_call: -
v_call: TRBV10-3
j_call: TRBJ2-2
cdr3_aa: AISALGNTGELF

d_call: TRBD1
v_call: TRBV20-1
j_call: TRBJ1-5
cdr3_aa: SAGGQDQQPQH

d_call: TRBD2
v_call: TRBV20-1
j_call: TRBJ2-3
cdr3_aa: SATPLAGEATQY

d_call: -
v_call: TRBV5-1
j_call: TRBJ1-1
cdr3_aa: ASSLDVPLGNTEAF

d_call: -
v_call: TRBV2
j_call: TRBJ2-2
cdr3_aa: ASNGGLVINTGELF

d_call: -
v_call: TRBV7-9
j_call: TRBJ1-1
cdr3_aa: AGSFGLNTEAF

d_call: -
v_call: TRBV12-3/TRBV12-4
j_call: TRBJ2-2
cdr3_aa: ASSLKSLASFGELF

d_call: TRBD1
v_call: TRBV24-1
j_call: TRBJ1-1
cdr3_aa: ATSDRDRGGDTEAF

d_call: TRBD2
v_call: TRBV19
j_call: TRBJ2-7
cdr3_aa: ASSTQALAGDHEQY

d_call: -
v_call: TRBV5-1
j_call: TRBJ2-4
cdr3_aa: ASSLGDIQY

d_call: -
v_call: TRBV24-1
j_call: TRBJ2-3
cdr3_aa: ATSDRGGDADTQY

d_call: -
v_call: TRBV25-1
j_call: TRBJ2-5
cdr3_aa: ASSEPFRGQETQY

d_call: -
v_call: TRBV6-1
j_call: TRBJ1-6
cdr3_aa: ASTGRRDSPLH

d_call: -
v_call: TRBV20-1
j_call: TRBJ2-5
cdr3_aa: SARDLAQETQY

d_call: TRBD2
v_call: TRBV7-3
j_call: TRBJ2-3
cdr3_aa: ASARSGGLSTDTQY

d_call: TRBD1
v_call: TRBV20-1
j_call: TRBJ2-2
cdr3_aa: SARVAGGNTGELF

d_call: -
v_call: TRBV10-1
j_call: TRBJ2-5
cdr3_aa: ASSSRFGRETQY

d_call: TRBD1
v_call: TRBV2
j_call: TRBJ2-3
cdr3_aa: ASAVGTGGPDTQY

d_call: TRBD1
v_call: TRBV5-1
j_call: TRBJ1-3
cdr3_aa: ASSPGQGRNTIY

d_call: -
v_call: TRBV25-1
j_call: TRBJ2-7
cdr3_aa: ASSEAPPGLISYEQY

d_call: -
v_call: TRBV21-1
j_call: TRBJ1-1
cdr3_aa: ASSEVVMNTEAF

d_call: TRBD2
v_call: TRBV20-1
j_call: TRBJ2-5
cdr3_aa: SATEPAGVETQY

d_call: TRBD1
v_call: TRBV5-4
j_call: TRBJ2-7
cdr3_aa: ASSPPPGQGIYEQY

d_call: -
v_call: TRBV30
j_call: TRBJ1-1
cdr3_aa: AWSGSRSEAF

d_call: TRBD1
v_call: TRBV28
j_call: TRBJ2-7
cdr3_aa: ASSLTGLSYEQY